This note documents a single T cell receptor beta chain sequence. Its antigen is unidentified. These data come from a study of T cell responses to AZD1222 COVID-19 vaccine. The CDR3 has 15 amino acids. Germline CDR1 and CDR2: LGHDT and YNNKEL (reference sequence). Trimming took 2 bases from V and 3 from J, leaving 13 bases between them. Study-level points and caveats: White British donors predominated, females outnumbered males, and clonal diversity was possibly underestimated. Every sample of the repertoires postdated the peak T cell response.

Clones were sequenced by immunoSEQ multiplex PCR, and TCRdb holds only the in-frame ones, with some missing. In the table there are about 110,000 clones, around 84% of which are singletons. The receptor's source is an adult in good health. The chain recombines TRBV3-1 (or the pseudogene TRBV3-2) with TRBJ1-2; TRBD1 might be the D (6 bases). The sample consisted of peripheral blood, taken on day 0 of AZD1222 vaccination. The CDR3 spells CASSQYGQGYYGYTF. DNA of the CDR3: TGTGCCAGCAGCCAATACGGGCAGGGGTACTATGGCTACACCTTC.